Given below is one TCR beta chain in context. There are many counts of this clonotype. It has no known antigen specificity. The record has no base qualities; no much larger clone is one base away. The record originates from a study of T-cell reconstitution after alpha-beta-depleted transplantation in children listed by TCRdb under 2016. Notes on the research overall: Using TCR repertoire profiling, the study followed T-cell immune reconstitution in a quantitative way in children after TCRalphabeta/CD19-depleted allogeneic hematopoietic cell transplantation.

Receptor libraries were prepared by PCR. TCRdb shows the sequencer as Illumina HiSeq 2500. TCR library preparation used molecular barcoding, with unique molecular identifiers applied to normalize quantification of the TCRbeta repertoire. TCRdb reran the public reads through fastp at Q25 and MiXCR, keeping productive beta chains. For every CDR3 protein sequence, its rows merge into one entry that carries the most common genes and DNA. Present in this sample are roughly 200,000 distinct CDR3 sequences, about 14% of which were seen just once. In total, the top ten clones hold 13% of the sample. From the germline V gene, CDR1 is SGHTA and CDR2 is FQGNSA. V and J are trimmed by 4 bases and 1 base, and the gene matches miss 6 bases of the junction. Measured from the cysteine to the phenylalanine, the CDR3 is 17 residues long. The CDR3 DNA has 51 bases and is translated from base 1.

Here the sequenced sample was PBMCs from the stem cell graft donor, taken from the stem cell graft. This TCR came from a human donor who donated a stem cell graft to a child with acute lymphoblastic leukemia. Recombination joined TRBV7-2 with TRBJ2-2, with TRBD2 identical over 10 junction bases. The base sequence is TGTGCCAGCAGCTCCCAGCCTAGCGGGAGGAACACCGGGGAGCTGTTTTTT. The resulting protein is CASSSQPSGRNTGELFF. When the CDR3 is completed using the reference TRBV7-2 and TRBJ2-2 genes on either side, the full variable domain is GAGVSQSPSNKVTEKGKDVELRCDPISGHTALYWYRQSLGQGLEFLIYFQGNSAPDKSGLPSDRFSAERTGGSVSTLTIQRTQQEDSAVYLCASSSQPSGRNTGELFFGEGSRLTVL.